This record concerns one T cell receptor (beta chain) sequence. This record comes from a study of blood T cell repertoires in COVID-19. Overall study context: Whether acute or convalescent, the COVID-19 samples came from the United States, Italy and Spain. The analysed material was cDNA or gDNA that came from T cells, B-cell-depleted T cells, or PBMCs.

How the authors handled the data: Amplified reference gene primers provided the basis for estimating nucleated cell counts. Clones were sequenced by immunoSEQ multiplex PCR, and TCRdb holds only the in-frame ones, with some missing. Clonal size and the V and J genes are those of that table, whereas D and trimming came from the DNA. The table lists over 45,000 clones, 70% to 80% of them singletons. Trimming removed 7 bases at V and 7 bases at J, with 19 bases between. The CDR3 runs to 13 residues. Germline CDR1 and CDR2: GTSNPN and SVGIG (reference sequence). The TCR originated in a man between 50 and 59 years old with active or convalescent COVID-19. The specimen was peripheral blood. This chain connects TRBV30 to TRBJ2-5; D perhaps matches TRBD2 (6 bases). The CDR3 sequence: CASSGDTGGTQYF. The DNA for the CDR3 is TGTGCCTCCTCGGGAGACACTGGAGGGACCCAGTACTTC.